Reported below is one TCR beta chain. This entry belongs to a study of blood T cell repertoires in COVID-19. Study at large: Some COVID-19 samples were acute and others convalescent; all came from the United States, Italy and Spain. Sample material is recorded as cDNA or gDNA derived from T cells, B-cell-depleted T cells, or PBMCs.

Original methodology: Using reference gene primer amplification, nucleated cell counts were estimated. Clones were sequenced by immunoSEQ multiplex PCR, and TCRdb holds only the in-frame ones, with some missing. From that table come the V and J calls and clone size; the DNA was used to work out D and trimming. Of about 72,000 clones in the sample, roughly 80% were seen once. The V gene end was trimmed by 6 bases and the J gene end by 1 base; junction bases not matched to a gene: 7. This CDR3 spans 16 amino acids. Germline loops: CDR1 ENHRY, CDR2 SYGVKD. This clonotype originated in a human donor in a cohort sampled during active COVID-19. The rearrangement uses TRBV10-3 and TRBJ2-3; 10 nucleotides align to TRBD2. The sample consisted of peripheral blood. The chain's CDR3 is CAISPQTSGGTDTQYF. The DNA for the CDR3 is TGTGCCATCAGCCCTCAAACTAGCGGGGGCACAGATACGCAGTATTTT.